The clone carrying this TCR beta chain was seen ten or more times. Its antigen is as yet unknown. Quantitative 5'-RACE with molecular barcodes was used to make the TCR beta libraries. Each CDR3 protein is one row after TCRdb ran MiXCR on the 5' RACE reads. The table includes 250,000 to 300,000 distinct CDR3 sequences, about 20% detected once. The sample originates from a study of CD8 T cells in ankylosing spondylitis. Study-wide points: It was reported that disease-linked clones were significantly enriched in matched ankylosing spondylitis synovial fluid.

The CDR3 is 16 amino acids. Germline-derived CDR1 and CDR2 are LGHNA and YNFKEQ. Germline trimming cut 5 bases from V and 1 base from J; bases unmatched to any gene: 8. This sequence joins TRBV4-2 and TRBJ2-3; 8 nucleotides line up with TRBD2. This TCR came from a male donor with ankylosing spondylitis or in good health (not recorded which). The sample comprised blood, either unsorted or a sorted T cell fraction (not recorded which). This chain's CDR3 is CASSFLPGGGTDTQYF. The CDR3 DNA follows: TGTGCCAGCAGCTTTCTTCCGGGAGGGGGCACAGATACGCAGTATTTT.